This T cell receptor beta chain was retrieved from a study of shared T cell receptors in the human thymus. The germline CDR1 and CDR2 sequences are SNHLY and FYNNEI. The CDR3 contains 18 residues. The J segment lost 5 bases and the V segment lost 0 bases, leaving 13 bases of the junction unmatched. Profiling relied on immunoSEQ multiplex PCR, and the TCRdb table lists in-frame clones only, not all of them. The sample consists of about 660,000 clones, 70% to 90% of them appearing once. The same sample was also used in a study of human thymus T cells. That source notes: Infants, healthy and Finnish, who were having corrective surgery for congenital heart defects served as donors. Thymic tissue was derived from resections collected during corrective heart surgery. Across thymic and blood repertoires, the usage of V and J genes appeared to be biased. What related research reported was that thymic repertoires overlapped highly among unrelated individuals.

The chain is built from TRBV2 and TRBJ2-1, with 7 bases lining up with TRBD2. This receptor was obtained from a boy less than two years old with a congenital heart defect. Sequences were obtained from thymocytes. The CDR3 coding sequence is TGTGCCAGCAGTGAAGCCCCCCTGGCGGGAGAGTTTAACAATGAGCAGTTCTTC. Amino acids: CASSEAPLAGEFNNEQFF. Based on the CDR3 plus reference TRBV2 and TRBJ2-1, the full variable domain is EPEVTQTPSHQVTQMGQEVILRCVPISNHLYFYWYRQILGQKVEFLVSFYNNEISEKSEIFDDQFSVERPDGSNFTLKIRSTKLEDSAMYFCASSEAPLAGEFNNEQFFGPGTRLTVL.